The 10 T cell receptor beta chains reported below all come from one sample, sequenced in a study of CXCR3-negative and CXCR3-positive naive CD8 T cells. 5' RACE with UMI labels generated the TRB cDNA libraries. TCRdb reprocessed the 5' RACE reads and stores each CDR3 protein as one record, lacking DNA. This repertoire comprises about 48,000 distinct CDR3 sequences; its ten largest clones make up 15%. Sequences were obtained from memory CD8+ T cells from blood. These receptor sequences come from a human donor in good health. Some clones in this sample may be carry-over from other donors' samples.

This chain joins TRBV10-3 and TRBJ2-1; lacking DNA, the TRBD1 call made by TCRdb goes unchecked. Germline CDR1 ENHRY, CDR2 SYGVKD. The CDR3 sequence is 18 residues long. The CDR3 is CAISELYSGTQTGDEQFF.

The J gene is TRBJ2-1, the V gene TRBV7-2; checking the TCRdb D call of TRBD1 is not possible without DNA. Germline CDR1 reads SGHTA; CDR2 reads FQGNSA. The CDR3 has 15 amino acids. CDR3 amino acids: CASSFTGTGYNEQFF.

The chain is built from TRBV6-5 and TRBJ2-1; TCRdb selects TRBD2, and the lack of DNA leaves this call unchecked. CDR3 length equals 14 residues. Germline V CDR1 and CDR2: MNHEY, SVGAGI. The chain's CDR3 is CASRGLADYNEQFF.

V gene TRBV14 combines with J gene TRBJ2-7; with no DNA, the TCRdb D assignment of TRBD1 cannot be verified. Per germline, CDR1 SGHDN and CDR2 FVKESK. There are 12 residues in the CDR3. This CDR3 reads CASGAGGYEQYF.

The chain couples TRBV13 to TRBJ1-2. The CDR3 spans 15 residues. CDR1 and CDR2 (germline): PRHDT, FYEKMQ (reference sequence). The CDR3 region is CASSLRAKSVYGYTF. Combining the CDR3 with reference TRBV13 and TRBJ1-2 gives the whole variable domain AAGVIQSPRHLIKEKRETATLKCYPIPRHDTVYWYQQGPGQDPQFLISFYEKMQSDKGSIPDRFSAQQFSDYHSELNMSSLELGDSALYFCASSLRAKSVYGYTFGSGTRLTVV.

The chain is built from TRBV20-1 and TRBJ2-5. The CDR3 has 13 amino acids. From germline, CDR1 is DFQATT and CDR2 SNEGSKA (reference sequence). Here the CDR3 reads CSVVGRKEETQYF.

This CDR3 is CSVEVAGDGETQYF. V gene TRBV29-1 combines with J gene TRBJ2-3; absent DNA, TCRdb's TRBD2 call cannot be checked. Germline values: CDR1 SQVTM, CDR2 ANQGSEA. This CDR3 has 14 amino acids.

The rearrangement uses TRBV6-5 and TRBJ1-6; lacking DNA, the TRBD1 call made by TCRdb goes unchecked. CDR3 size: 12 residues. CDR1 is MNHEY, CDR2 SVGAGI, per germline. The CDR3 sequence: CASRNRGSPLHF.

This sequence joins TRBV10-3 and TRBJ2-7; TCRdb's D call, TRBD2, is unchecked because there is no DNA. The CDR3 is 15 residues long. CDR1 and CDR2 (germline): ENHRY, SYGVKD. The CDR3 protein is CAIEAAGEGTYEQYF.

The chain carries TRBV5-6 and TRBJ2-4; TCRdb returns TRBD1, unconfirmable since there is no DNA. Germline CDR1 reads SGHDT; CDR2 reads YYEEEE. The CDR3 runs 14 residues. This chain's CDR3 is CASSSGTGGDIQYF. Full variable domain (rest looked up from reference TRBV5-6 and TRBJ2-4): DAGVTQSPTHLIKTRGQQVTLRCSPKSGHDTVSWYQQALGQGPQFIFQYYEEEERQRGNFPDRFSGHQFPNYSSELNVNALLLGDSALYLCASSSGTGGDIQYFGAGTRLSVL.